These 8 T cell receptor beta chains came from one sample sequenced in a study of blood T cells in healthy people across ages. Using a J-beta primer mix together with a sample-barcoded 5' primer, a second PCR was run for roughly 7 to 12 cycles. Using its own MiXCR run on the 5' RACE reads, TCRdb lists one record per CDR3 protein. The sample yields about 1.7 million distinct CDR3 sequences, approximately 30% seen once. The sequenced material came from blood. All receptors come from a woman aged 30 to 39 in good health.

The rearrangement uses TRBV4-1 and TRBJ2-5; D tentatively reads TRBD1 or TRBD2 (6 bases each). Germline CDR1 is MGHRA and CDR2 is YSYEKL. The CDR3 is made up of 18 amino acids. The germline V and J ends were trimmed by 0 bases and 4 bases, with 21 bases remaining between them. The CDR3 reads CASSQDLGGRIDRETQYF. The DNA of the CDR3 is TGCGCCAGCAGCCAAGATCTTGGGGGGCGAATTGATCGAGAGACCCAGTACTTC.

The chain recombines TRBV30 with TRBJ2-3, with D possibly matching TRBD1 (5 bases). Trimming took off 6 bases at V and 6 bases at J, with 10 bases between the two ends. The CDR3 runs to 11 residues. Germline CDR1 reads GTSNPN; CDR2 reads SVGIG (reference sequence). The CDR3 spells CACPTGDTQYF. The CDR3 DNA reads TGTGCCTGCCCAACAGGTGATACGCAGTATTTT.

This clonotype was detected only a few times. The chain couples TRBV20-1 to TRBJ1-2; no reliable D call. The CDR3 has 13 residues. Deletions cut 3 bases from V and 8 bases from J, with 16 bases between. The germline gives CDR1 DFQATT, CDR2 SNEGSKA (reference sequence). CDR3: CSASAVFPGGYTF. The CDR3 DNA reads as TGCAGTGCTAGTGCCGTCTTCCCGGGGGGCTACACCTTC.

This clonotype was seen repeatedly, ten times or more. This chain links TRBV6-5 with TRBJ2-7, with 9 bases fitting TRBD1. The CDR3 length is 14 residues. Per germline, CDR1 MNHEY and CDR2 SVGAGI. The J segment lost 4 bases and the V segment lost 6 bases, leaving 7 bases of the junction unmatched. The CDR3 DNA follows: TGTGCCAGCAGCGCCGGGACAGGGAGGTACGAGCAGTACTTC. Protein: CASSAGTGRYEQYF.

The CDR3 is CASRLADATGGYTF. The CDR3 nucleotides read TGTGCCAGCAGGCTAGCAGACGCCACGGGTGGCTACACCTTC. This rearrangement joins TRBV6-5 to TRBJ1-2; D unresolved. There are 14 residues in the CDR3. Trimming took 6 bases from V and 7 from J, leaving 18 bases between them. Germline loops: CDR1 MNHEY, CDR2 SVGAGI.

Concerning this clonotype itself: This may arise from a read error, as a much more abundant clone is one base away. The chain is built from TRBV7-9 and TRBJ2-5; 12 bases line up with TRBD2. CDR3 length equals 15 residues. The V gene's germline CDR1 is SEHNR and CDR2 FQNEAQ (reference sequence). V lost 4 bases, J lost 11 bases, and 11 bases stayed unmatched. The CDR3: CASSYWTSGNDEQYF. As DNA, the CDR3 is TGTGCCAGCAGCTACTGGACTAGCGGGAATGATGAGCAGTACTTC.

The rearrangement links TRBV20-1 to TRBJ1-1; D is uncertain. The V end lost 2 bases, the J end lost 8 bases, and 6 bases lay between the germline ends. The germline V gene has CDR1 DFQATT and CDR2 SNEGSKA (reference sequence). CDR3 size: 10 residues. CDR3 residues: CSARSMEAFF. The CDR3 nucleotides read TGCAGTGCTAGAAGTATGGAAGCTTTCTTT.

V and J are TRBV25-1 and TRBJ1-2; D is ambiguous. The CDR3 runs to 14 residues. The germline gives CDR1 MGHDK, CDR2 SYGVNS. Trimming took 3 bases from V and 7 from J, leaving 15 bases between them. This CDR3 is CASSDAGRASGYTF. CDR3 in DNA: TGTGCCAGCAGTGACGCCGGGAGGGCGAGTGGCTACACCTTC.